This paragraph covers one T cell receptor beta chain sequence. Its antigen is unknown. This sample was taken from a study of shared clonotypes between healthy human individuals. Study-level points and caveats: Represented genetic and exposure-history diversity was restricted by having few donors. Larger estimated richness was generally seen in naive subsets than in memory subsets. It was observed that approximately 5% of naive CD4 clonotypes were shared across several donors.

Assay: immunoSEQ multiplex PCR; the TCRdb copy retains only in-frame clones and omits some. The sample gives some 2,000,000 clones, roughly 95% of which show up once; roughly 1.1% is in the top ten. Per the germline V gene, CDR1 is MDHEN and CDR2 is SYDVKM. CDR3 length: 13 amino acids. Trimming left V 8 bases short and J 4 bases short, with 14 bases between. CD45RO negativity and positive selection for CCR7 defined naive CD8 cells, a population that excluded terminally differentiated effector memory CD45RA+ cells. The V gene is TRBV28, the J gene TRBJ1-2, with TRBD1 as a possible D gene (6 bases). This sequence originates from a man between 18 and 29 years old in good health. The sequencing input was naive CD8+ T cells sorted from blood. This CDR3 is CASWPQGPYGYTF. CDR3 nucleotides: TGTGCCAGCTGGCCCCAGGGGCCCTATGGCTACACCTTC.